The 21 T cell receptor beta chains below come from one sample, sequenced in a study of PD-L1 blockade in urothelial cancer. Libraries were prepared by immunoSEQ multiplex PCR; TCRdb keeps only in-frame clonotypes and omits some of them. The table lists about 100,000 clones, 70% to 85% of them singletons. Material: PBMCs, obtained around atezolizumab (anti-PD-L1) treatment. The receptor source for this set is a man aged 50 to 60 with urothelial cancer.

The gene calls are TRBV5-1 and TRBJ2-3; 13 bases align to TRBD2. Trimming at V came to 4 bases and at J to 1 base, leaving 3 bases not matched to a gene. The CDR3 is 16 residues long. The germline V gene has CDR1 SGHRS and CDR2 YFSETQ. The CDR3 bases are TGCGCCAGCAGCAAAGGACTAGCGGGAGGCACAGATACGCAGTATTTT. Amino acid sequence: CASSKGLAGGTDTQYF. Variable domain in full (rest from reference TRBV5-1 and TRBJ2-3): KAGVTQTPRYLIKTRGQQVTLSCSPISGHRSVSWYQQTPGQGLQFLFEYFSETQRNKGNFPGRFSGRQFSNSRSEMNVSTLELGDSALYLCASSKGLAGGTDTQYFGPGTRLTVL.

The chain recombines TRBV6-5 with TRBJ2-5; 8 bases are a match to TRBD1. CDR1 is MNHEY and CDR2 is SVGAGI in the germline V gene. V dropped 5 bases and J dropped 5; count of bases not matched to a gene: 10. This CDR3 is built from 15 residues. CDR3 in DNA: TGTGCCAGCAGTAGGATCCAGGGGGCTACGGAGACCCAGTACTTC. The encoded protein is CASSRIQGATETQYF.

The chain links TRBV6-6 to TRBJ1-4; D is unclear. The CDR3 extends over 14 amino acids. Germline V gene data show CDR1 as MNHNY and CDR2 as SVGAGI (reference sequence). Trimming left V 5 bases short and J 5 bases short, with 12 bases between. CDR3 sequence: CASSHLERNEKLFF. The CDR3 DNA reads TGTGCCAGCAGTCATCTGGAGAGGAATGAAAAACTGTTTTTT.

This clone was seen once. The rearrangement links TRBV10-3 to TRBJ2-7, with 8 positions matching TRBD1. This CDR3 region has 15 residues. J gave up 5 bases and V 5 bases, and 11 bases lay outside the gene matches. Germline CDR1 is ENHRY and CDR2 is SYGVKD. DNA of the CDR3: TGTGCCATCAGTAAACGCCAAGGACAGGGCGACGAGCAGTACTTC. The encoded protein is CAISKRQGQGDEQYF.

Written as DNA, the CDR3 is TGTGCCAGCAGCGTAGGCCCTAGCGGGACAGAGACCCAGTACTTC. Translating it yields CASSVGPSGTETQYF. The genes are TRBV9 and TRBJ2-5, with 9 bases aligning to TRBD2. The V segment lost 0 bases and the J segment 4 bases; nucleotides outside the gene matches: 4. Germline values: CDR1 SGDLS, CDR2 YYNGEE. The CDR3 is made up of 15 amino acids. The full variable domain, completed using reference TRBV9 and TRBJ2-5, is DSGVTQTPKHLITATGQRVTLRCSPRSGDLSVYWYQQSLDQGLQFLIQYYNGEERAKGNILERFSAQQFPDLHSELNLSSLELGDSALYFCASSVGPSGTETQYFGPGTRLLVL.

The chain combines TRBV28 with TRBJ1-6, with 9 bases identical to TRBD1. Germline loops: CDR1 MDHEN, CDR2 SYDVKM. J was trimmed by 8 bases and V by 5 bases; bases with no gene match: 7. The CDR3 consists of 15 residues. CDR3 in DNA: TGTGCCAGCAGTCCCGCGGGACAGGGCGATTCACCCCTCCACTTT. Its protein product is CASSPAGQGDSPLHF.

CDR3 DNA: TGTGCCAGCAGCCCGAAGACAGGGGACACTGAAGCTTTCTTT. This gives the protein CASSPKTGDTEAFF. The V gene is TRBV7-8, the J gene TRBJ1-1; TRBD1 matches at 8 bases. Germline CDR1 is SGHVS and CDR2 is FQNEAQ. The ends lost 5 bases at V and 3 bases at J; junction bases unmatched: 5. There are 14 residues in the CDR3.

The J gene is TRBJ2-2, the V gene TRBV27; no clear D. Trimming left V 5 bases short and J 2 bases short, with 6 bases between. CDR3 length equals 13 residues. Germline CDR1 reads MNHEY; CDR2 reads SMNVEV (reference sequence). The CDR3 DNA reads TGTGCCAGCAGTGGCGGAAACACCGGGGAGCTGTTTTTT. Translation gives CASSGGNTGELFF.

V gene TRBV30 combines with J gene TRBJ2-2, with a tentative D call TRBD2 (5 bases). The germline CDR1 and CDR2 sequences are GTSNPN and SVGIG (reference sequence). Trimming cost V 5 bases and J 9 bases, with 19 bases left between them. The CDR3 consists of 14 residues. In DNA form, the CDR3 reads TGTGCCTGGGCCGAGGGCCTCCCAGTCAGGGAGCTGTTTTTT. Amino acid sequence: CAWAEGLPVRELFF.

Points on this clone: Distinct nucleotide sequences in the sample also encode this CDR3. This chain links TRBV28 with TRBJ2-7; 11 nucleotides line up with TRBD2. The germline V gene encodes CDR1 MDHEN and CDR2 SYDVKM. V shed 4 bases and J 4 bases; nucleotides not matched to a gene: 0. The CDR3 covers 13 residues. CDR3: CASSSSGRYEQYF. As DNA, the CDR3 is TGTGCCAGCAGTTCTAGCGGGAGGTACGAGCAGTACTTC.

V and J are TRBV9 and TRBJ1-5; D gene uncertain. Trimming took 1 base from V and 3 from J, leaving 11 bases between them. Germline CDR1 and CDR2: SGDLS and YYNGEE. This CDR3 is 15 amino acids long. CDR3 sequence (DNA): TGTGCCAGCAGCGTACGTATTGAGGACAATCAGCCCCAGCATTTT. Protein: CASSVRIEDNQPQHF.

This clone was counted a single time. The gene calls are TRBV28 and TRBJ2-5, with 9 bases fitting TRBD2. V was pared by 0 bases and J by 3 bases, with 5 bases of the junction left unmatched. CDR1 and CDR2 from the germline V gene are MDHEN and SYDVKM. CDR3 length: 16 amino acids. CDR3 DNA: TGTGCCAGCAGTTTATGGGGTAGCGGGAGAAAAGAGACCCAGTACTTC. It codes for CASSLWGSGRKETQYF. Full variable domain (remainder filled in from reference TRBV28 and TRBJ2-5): DVKVTQSSRYLVKRTGEKVFLECVQDMDHENMFWYRQDPGLGLRLIYFSYDVKMKEKGDIPEGYSVSREKKERFSLILESASTNQTSMYLCASSLWGSGRKETQYFGPGTRLLVL.

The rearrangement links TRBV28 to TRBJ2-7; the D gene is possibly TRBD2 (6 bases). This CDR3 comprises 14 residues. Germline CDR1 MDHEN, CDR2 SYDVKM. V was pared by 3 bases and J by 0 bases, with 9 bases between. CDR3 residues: CASSFPGLSYEQYF. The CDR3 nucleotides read TGTGCCAGCAGTTTCCCGGGACTCTCCTACGAGCAGTACTTC. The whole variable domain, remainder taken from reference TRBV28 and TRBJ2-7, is DVKVTQSSRYLVKRTGEKVFLECVQDMDHENMFWYRQDPGLGLRLIYFSYDVKMKEKGDIPEGYSVSREKKERFSLILESASTNQTSMYLCASSFPGLSYEQYFGPGTRLTVT.

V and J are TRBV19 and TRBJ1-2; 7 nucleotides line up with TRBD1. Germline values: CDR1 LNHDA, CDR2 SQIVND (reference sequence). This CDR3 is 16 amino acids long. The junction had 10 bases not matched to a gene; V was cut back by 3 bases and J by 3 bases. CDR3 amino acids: CASSMTGQQGHYGYTF. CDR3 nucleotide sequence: TGTGCCAGTAGTATGACAGGGCAGCAGGGGCACTATGGCTACACCTTC. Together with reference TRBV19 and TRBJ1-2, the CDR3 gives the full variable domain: DGGITQSPKYLFRKEGQNVTLSCEQNLNHDAMYWYRQDPGQGLRLIYYSQIVNDFQKGDIAEGYSVSREKKESFPLTVTSAQKNPTAFYLCASSMTGQQGHYGYTFGSGTRLTVV.

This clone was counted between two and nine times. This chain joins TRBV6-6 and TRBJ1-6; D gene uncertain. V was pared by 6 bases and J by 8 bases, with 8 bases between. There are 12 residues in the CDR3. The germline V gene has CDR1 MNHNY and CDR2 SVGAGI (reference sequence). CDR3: CASSRSDSPLHF. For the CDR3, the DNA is TGTGCCAGCAGCCGTTCAGATTCACCCCTCCACTTT.

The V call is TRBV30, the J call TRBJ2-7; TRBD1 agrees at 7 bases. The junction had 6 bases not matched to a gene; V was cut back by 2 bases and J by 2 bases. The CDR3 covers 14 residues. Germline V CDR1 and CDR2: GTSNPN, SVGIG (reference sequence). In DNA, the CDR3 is TGTGCCTGGAGTACGACCGGGACAGCCTACGAGCAGTACTTC. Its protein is CAWSTTGTAYEQYF.

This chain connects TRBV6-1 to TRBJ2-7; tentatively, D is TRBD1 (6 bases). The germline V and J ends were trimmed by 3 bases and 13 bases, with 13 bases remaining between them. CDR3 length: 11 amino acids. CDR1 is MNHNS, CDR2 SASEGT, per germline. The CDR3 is CASSEEGQPYF. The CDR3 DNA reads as TGTGCCAGCAGTGAGGAAGGACAGCCCTACTTC.

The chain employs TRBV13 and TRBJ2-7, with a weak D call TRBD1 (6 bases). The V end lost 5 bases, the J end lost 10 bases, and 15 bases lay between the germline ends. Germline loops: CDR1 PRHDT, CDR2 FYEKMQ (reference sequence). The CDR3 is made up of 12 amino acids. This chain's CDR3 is CASSPRGTLQYF. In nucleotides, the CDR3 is TGTGCCAGCAGCCCGAGGGGGACCTTACAGTACTTC.

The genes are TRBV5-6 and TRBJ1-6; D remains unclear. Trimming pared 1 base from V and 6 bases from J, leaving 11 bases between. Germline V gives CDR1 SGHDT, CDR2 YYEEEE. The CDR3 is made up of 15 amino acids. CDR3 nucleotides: TGTGCCAGCAGCTTGACACGGGAGATTAATTCACCCCTCCACTTT. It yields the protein CASSLTREINSPLHF.

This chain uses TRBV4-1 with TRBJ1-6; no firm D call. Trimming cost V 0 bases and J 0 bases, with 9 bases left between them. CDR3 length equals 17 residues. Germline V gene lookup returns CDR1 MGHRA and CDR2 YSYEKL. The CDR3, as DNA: TGCGCCAGCAGCCAAGAGGGCCTAAGCTCCTATAATTCACCCCTCCACTTT. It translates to CASSQEGLSSYNSPLHF.

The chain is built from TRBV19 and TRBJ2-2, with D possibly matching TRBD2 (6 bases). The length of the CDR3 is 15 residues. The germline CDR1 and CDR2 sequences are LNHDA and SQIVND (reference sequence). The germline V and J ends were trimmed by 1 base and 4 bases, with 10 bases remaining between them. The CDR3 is CASSIVAEFTGELFF. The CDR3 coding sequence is TGTGCCAGTAGTATAGTAGCGGAGTTCACCGGGGAGCTGTTTTTT.